The 10 T cell receptor beta chains listed next were all sequenced from one sample in a study of cytotoxic CD8 clonotypes in ibrutinib-treated CLL. TCRdb's table, derived via immunoSEQ multiplex PCR, lists solely in-frame clones and lacks some. The sample lists 110,000 to 150,000 clones; roughly 90% were seen once. Sequences were derived from PBMCs, sampled after 12 months of ibrutinib treatment. These TCRs come from a human donor with chronic lymphocytic leukemia.

The chain is built from TRBV2 and TRBJ2-3; TRBD2 matches at 11 bases. There are 15 residues in the CDR3. Trimming at V came to 8 bases and at J to 1 base, leaving 5 bases not matched to a gene. Germline lookup yields CDR1 SNHLY and CDR2 FYNNEI. CDR3 in DNA: TGTGCCAGCGCCCGACTAGCGGGGCGCACAGATACGCAGTATTTT. It specifies CASARLAGRTDTQYF. The entire variable domain, with the rest obtained from reference TRBV2 and TRBJ2-3, is as follows: EPEVTQTPSHQVTQMGQEVILRCVPISNHLYFYWYRQILGQKVEFLVSFYNNEISEKSEIFDDQFSVERPDGSNFTLKIRSTKLEDSAMYFCASARLAGRTDTQYFGPGTRLTVL.

With regard to this clone: This sample also contains other DNA sequences that code for the same CDR3. V and J are TRBV28 and TRBJ2-2, with 13 bases identical to TRBD2. CDR1 and CDR2 (germline): MDHEN, SYDVKM. This CDR3 is built from 15 residues. J lost 3 bases, V lost 7 bases, and 2 bases had no gene match. CDR3 nucleotides: TGTGCCAGCATCACTAGCGGGAGGGACACCGGGGAGCTGTTTTTT. Amino acids: CASITSGRDTGELFF.

The gene calls are TRBV6-5 and TRBJ2-7, with 9 bases matching TRBD2. CDR1 is MNHEY, CDR2 SVGAGI, per germline. Losses at the gene ends were 6 bases for V and 5 bases for J; bases not matched to a gene: 8. This CDR3 has 14 residues. The CDR3 protein is CASRPTSGGHEQYF. The CDR3 region has the DNA TGTGCCAGCAGGCCGACTAGCGGCGGCCACGAGCAGTACTTC.

The rearrangement uses TRBV10-2 and TRBJ2-7; 10 positions agree with TRBD2. J lost 0 bases, V lost 5 bases, and 4 bases had no gene match. CDR1 and CDR2 (germline): WSHSY, SAAADI. The CDR3 consists of 15 residues. As DNA, the CDR3 is TGCGCCAGCAGTCCCGGGACTAGCGCCTCCTACGAGCAGTACTTC. Amino acid sequence: CASSPGTSASYEQYF.

This chain uses TRBV5-1 with TRBJ2-7; TRBD1 matches at 8 bases. After removal of 0 bases from V and 3 bases from J, the junction contained 2 bases not matched to a gene. The CDR3 runs 14 residues. In germline, CDR1 is SGHRS, CDR2 YFSETQ. The CDR3 region is CASSLDTGGYEQYF. The CDR3 coding sequence is TGCGCCAGCAGCTTGGACACAGGGGGCTACGAGCAGTACTTC.

This sequence joins TRBV30 and TRBJ1-1, with unresolved D. CDR1 is GTSNPN and CDR2 is SVGIG in the germline V gene (reference sequence). The V gene lost 1 base and the J gene lost 1 base, with 10 bases spanning the gap. The CDR3 extends over 14 amino acids. CDR3 DNA sequence: TGTGCCTGGAGTGCCCTTAGTCCGAACACTGAAGCTTTCTTT. It is translated as CAWSALSPNTEAFF.

The chain combines TRBV5-6 with TRBJ2-5; D ambiguous. CDR1 and CDR2 from the germline V gene are SGHDT and YYEEEE. CDR3 length equals 12 residues. V was cut by 3 bases and J by 0 bases, with 3 bases left in between. For the CDR3, the DNA is TGTGCCAGCAGCTGGTACCAAGAGACCCAGTACTTC. Its translation is CASSWYQETQYF.

The CDR3 loop is CASSLGRGQETQYF. In nucleotides, the CDR3 is TGTGCCAGCAGCTTGGGTAGGGGGCAAGAGACCCAGTACTTC. V and J are TRBV5-6 and TRBJ2-5; D may be TRBD1 (6 bases). Between the trimmed V and J ends, which lost 0 bases and 2 bases, there was a span of 8 bases. The germline V gene encodes CDR1 SGHDT and CDR2 YYEEEE. CDR3 size: 14 residues.

The CDR3 DNA reads as TGTGCCAGCAGTCCATCCCCTGCCGATACGCAGTATTTT. Amino acids: CASSPSPADTQYF. The chain joins TRBV28 to TRBJ2-3; D is uncertain. The length of the CDR3 is 13 residues. Germline CDR1 MDHEN, CDR2 SYDVKM. The V end lost 5 bases, the J end lost 6 bases, and 12 bases lay between the germline ends. The full variable domain, its missing parts supplied by reference TRBV28 and TRBJ2-3, is DVKVTQSSRYLVKRTGEKVFLECVQDMDHENMFWYRQDPGLGLRLIYFSYDVKMKEKGDIPEGYSVSREKKERFSLILESASTNQTSMYLCASSPSPADTQYFGPGTRLTVL.

The rearrangement links TRBV13 to TRBJ1-5, with unresolved D. Germline V gives CDR1 PRHDT, CDR2 FYEKMQ (reference sequence). The V and J ends lost 4 bases and 0 bases respectively, with 7 bases between them. The CDR3 has 14 amino acids. CDR3 DNA: TGTGCCAGCAGCTATAGAGCTAGCAATCAGCCCCAGCATTTT. Translating gives CASSYRASNQPQHF.